Below are 7 T cell receptor beta chains sequenced from a single sample in a study of blood T cell repertoires in COVID-19. Some clones are missing from TCRdb's copy, which holds only in-frame ones; the method was immunoSEQ multiplex PCR. The sample has a few hundred thousand clones; 90% are singletons. Sequencing used peripheral blood. These receptors came from a woman aged 25 to 39 with COVID-19, enrolled during active disease.

V and J are TRBV7-9 and TRBJ2-7; 10 bases are a match to TRBD1. This CDR3 has 14 amino acids. Germline V gene data show CDR1 as SEHNR and CDR2 as FQNEAQ (reference sequence). Losses at the gene ends were 5 bases for V and 5 bases for J; bases not matched to a gene: 6. The CDR3 loop reads CASSRSGTGDEQYF. The CDR3 nucleotides read TGTGCCAGCAGCCGCTCCGGGACAGGGGACGAGCAGTACTTC.

This chain joins TRBV30 and TRBJ2-7; either TRBD1 or TRBD2 may fit D (5 bases each). The CDR3 loop spans 12 amino acids. With 5 bases removed from V and 3 bases from J, the gap between germline ends came to 11 bases. Germline-derived CDR1 and CDR2 are GTSNPN and SVGIG (reference sequence). CDR3 nucleotide sequence: TGTGCCTGGGGGACCCTAGACTACGAGCAGTACTTC. Protein: CAWGTLDYEQYF.

This clone has a handful of counts. The chain combines TRBV5-4 with TRBJ2-7; the match to TRBD2 covers 14 bases. This CDR3 spans 15 amino acids. The germline V gene encodes CDR1 SGHNT and CDR2 YYREEE (reference sequence). Trimming removed 4 bases from V and 6 bases from J; junction bases left unmatched: 6. CDR3 sequence (DNA): TGTGCCAGCAGCCGCGATGGACTAGCGGGAGGCGAGCAGTACTTC. As protein: CASSRDGLAGGEQYF.

The chain combines TRBV5-6 with TRBJ2-7; 7 bases are a match to TRBD1. Germline CDR1 reads SGHDT; CDR2 reads YYEEEE. Trimming at V came to 1 base and at J to 4 bases, leaving 8 bases not matched to a gene. This CDR3 is 15 amino acids long. The CDR3 is CASSLFQTGSYEQYF. The CDR3 DNA reads TGTGCCAGCAGCTTGTTCCAGACAGGGAGTTACGAGCAGTACTTC.

This clone was detected only once. The chain couples TRBV19 to TRBJ1-4; 9 bases agree with TRBD1. CDR3 length: 14 residues. Germline V gene sequence: CDR1 LNHDA, CDR2 SQIVND (reference sequence). J was trimmed by 6 bases and V by 5 bases; bases with no gene match: 4. The CDR3 DNA sequence: TGTGCCAGTAGTGTGGACAGGGGATATGAAAAACTGTTTTTT. Its translation is CASSVDRGYEKLFF.

The rearrangement links TRBV4-1 to TRBJ1-4, with D possibly TRBD1 on 6 matching bases. The CDR3 has 18 amino acids. Deletions cut 2 bases from V and 0 bases from J, with 16 bases between. Germline assignment: CDR1 MGHRA and CDR2 YSYEKL. Written as DNA, the CDR3 is TGCGCCAGCAGCCAAATAAGGGGACACAGCACAACTAATGAAAAACTGTTTTTT. Residues: CASSQIRGHSTTNEKLFF.

The chain has TRBV28 and TRBJ2-7; D may be TRBD1 (6 bases). Germline V CDR1 and CDR2: MDHEN, SYDVKM. Deletions cut 6 bases from V and 3 bases from J, with 15 bases between. The CDR3 covers 14 residues. The CDR3 DNA is TGTGCCAGCAGACCGACAGGTTCTATCTACGAGCAGTACTTC. Translating it yields CASRPTGSIYEQYF.